This is a list of T cell receptor beta chains from one sample in a study of early T cells in non-severe SARS-CoV-2 infection. TCRdb itself ran the 5' RACE reads through MiXCR, one entry per CDR3 protein. The data hold around 39,000 distinct CDR3 sequences, with roughly 7.9% observed a single time. The source material was whole blood, sampled at baseline. The receptor set was obtained from an adult who was a healthcare worker with PCR-confirmed SARS-CoV-2 infection or an uninfected control (not recorded which). Each CDR3 is given with its conserved first and last residue. A D gene is named only where the DNA matches it firmly. Clone size is shown for a subset of rows, as once, few, many or a class of expanded clone.

v_gene	j_gene	abundance	d_gene	CDR3aa	CDR3nt
TRBV6-5	TRBJ1-2	few	TRBD1	CASRPYPQGVFYGYTF	TGTGCCAGCAGACCCTACCCCCAGGGGGTCTTCTATGGCTACACCTTC
TRBV7-9	TRBJ1-5	many	NA	CASSSDTDSNQPQHF	TGTGCCAGCAGCTCTGACACCGATAGCAATCAGCCCCAGCATTTT
TRBV15	TRBJ2-1	large	NA	CATSSSAYHEQFF	TGTGCCACCAGCAGTTCGGCTTACCATGAGCAGTTCTTC
TRBV4-3	TRBJ2-1	NA	NA	CASSQGNGGSYNEQFF	TGCGCCAGCAGCCAAGGGAACGGGGGCTCCTACAATGAGCAGTTCTTC
TRBV29-1	TRBJ2-7	few	TRBD2	CSGLILMGERGAYEQYF	TGCAGCGGACTAATACTTATGGGCGAGCGGGGGGCCTACGAGCAGTACTTC
TRBV5-6	TRBJ1-4	many	TRBD1	CASSPGDRSNEKLFF	TGTGCCAGCAGCCCCGGGGACAGATCTAATGAAAAACTGTTTTTT
TRBV19	TRBJ2-7	NA	TRBD1	CTSSIAQGANEQYF	TGTACCAGTAGTATAGCACAGGGGGCCAACGAGCAGTACTTC
TRBV11-2	TRBJ2-7	many	TRBD2	CASSQLAGYSYEQYF	TGTGCCAGCAGCCAACTAGCGGGGTATTCCTACGAGCAGTACTTC
TRBV4-2	TRBJ2-1	many	TRBD1	CASSPRDRGRDEQFF	TGTGCCAGCAGCCCCCGGGACAGGGGGCGGGATGAGCAGTTCTTC
TRBV7-3	TRBJ2-1	NA	NA	CASSSALGGGYNEQFF	TGTGCCAGCAGCTCCGCCCTGGGAGGCGGTTACAATGAGCAGTTCTTC
TRBV7-2	TRBJ2-7	NA	NA	CASSSYAYEQYF	TGTGCCAGCAGCTCCTATGCCTACGAGCAGTACTTC
TRBV29-1	TRBJ2-7	many	NA	CSAARGGRFYEQYF	TGCAGCGCTGCTAGGGGAGGCCGCTTCTACGAGCAGTACTTC
TRBV5-1	TRBJ1-1	few	TRBD1	CASSRRTGSDTEAFF	TGCGCCAGCAGCCGTCGGACAGGTTCGGACACTGAAGCTTTCTTT
TRBV7-2	TRBJ2-2	few	NA	CASSLAAPTNTGELFF	TGTGCCAGCAGCTTAGCCGCTCCCACGAACACCGGGGAGCTGTTTTTT
TRBV28	TRBJ2-3	many	TRBD2	CASSRTSGGPSTDTQYF	TGTGCCAGCAGCCGGACTAGCGGGGGCCCTAGCACAGATACGCAGTATTTT
TRBV19	TRBJ1-5	NA	TRBD1	CAIRQGNDQPQHF	TGTGCCATCAGACAGGGGAACGATCAGCCCCAGCATTTT
TRBV11-3	TRBJ2-1	NA	NA	CASSLDPSPVIEQFF	TGTGCCAGCAGCTTAGATCCGAGCCCGGTTATTGAGCAGTTCTTC
TRBV5-1	TRBJ1-6	few	NA	CASCRDSNSPLHF	TGCGCCAGTTGTCGGGACTCCAATTCACCCCTCCACTTT
TRBV6-4	TRBJ2-3	many	NA	CASSDSGEFTDTQYF	TGTGCCAGCAGTGACTCGGGGGAATTCACAGATACGCAGTATTTT
TRBV7-6	TRBJ2-7	few	NA	CASSLAPRYEQYF	TGTGCCAGCAGCTTAGCTCCACGCTACGAGCAGTACTTC
TRBV12-3/TRBV12-4	TRBJ1-5	many	NA	CASSQTDSNQPQHF	TGTGCCAGCAGTCAGACAGATAGCAATCAGCCCCAGCATTTT
TRBV4-1	TRBJ2-6	NA	NA	CASGPEEGRANVLTF	TGCGCCAGCGGACCCGAGGAGGGAAGGGCCAACGTCCTGACTTTC
TRBV4-1	TRBJ1-1	many	NA	CASSQGRGGTEAFF	TGCGCCAGCAGCCAAGGCAGGGGAGGAACTGAAGCTTTCTTT
TRBV27	TRBJ2-7	NA	NA	CASSPRSQIDEQYF	TGTGCCAGCAGTCCCCGGAGTCAGATTGACGAGCAGTACTTC
TRBV28	TRBJ1-2	NA	NA	CASSFAPGQQILDYGYTF	TGTGCCAGCAGTTTTGCACCTGGACAGCAAATTTTAGACTATGGCTACACCTTC
TRBV11-2	TRBJ2-3	few	NA	CASSPRTVTDTQYF	TGTGCCAGCAGCCCTCGGACGGTCACAGATACGCAGTATTTT
TRBV20-1	TRBJ1-5	many	NA	CSAREDEDQPQHF	TGCAGTGCTAGAGAAGACGAAGATCAGCCCCAGCATTTT
TRBV9	TRBJ2-6	NA	TRBD1	CASSGRQGNSGANVLTF	TGTGCCAGCAGCGGAAGACAGGGTAACTCTGGGGCCAACGTCCTGACTTTC
TRBV20-1	TRBJ2-3	few	TRBD1	CSPGGQSSTDTQYF	TGCAGTCCTGGGGGACAGAGTAGCACAGATACGCAGTATTTT
TRBV4-1	TRBJ2-6	NA	NA	CASSVILWEANVLTF	TGCGCCAGCAGCGTGATACTCTGGGAGGCCAACGTCCTGACTTTC
TRBV6-6	TRBJ2-5	NA	TRBD2	CASRLNSGTKQETQYF	TGTGCCAGCAGACTTAACTCCGGGACTAAGCAAGAGACCCAGTACTTC
TRBV20-1	TRBJ2-1	few	TRBD1	CSARKPGQGSYNEQFF	TGCAGTGCTAGAAAACCGGGACAGGGTTCCTACAATGAGCAGTTCTTC
TRBV7-9	TRBJ2-2	NA	NA	CASSSLRNIGELFF	TGTGCCAGCAGCTCCCTCAGGAACATCGGGGAGCTGTTTTTT
TRBV10-2	TRBJ2-3	many	NA	CASSEFAGRTDTQYF	TGCGCCAGCAGTGAGTTTGCGGGGCGCACAGATACGCAGTATTTT
TRBV12-3/TRBV12-4	TRBJ2-2	NA	NA	CASTKHTGELFF	TGTGCCAGCACTAAACACACCGGGGAGCTGTTTTTT
TRBV6-1	TRBJ2-1	few	TRBD1	CASKGQGLSEQFF	TGTGCCAGCAAGGGACAGGGATTGAGTGAGCAGTTCTTC
TRBV12-3/TRBV12-4	TRBJ1-2	many	NA	CASSQSGPPYGYTF	TGTGCCAGCAGCCAGAGCGGCCCACCCTATGGCTACACCTTC
TRBV2	TRBJ2-1	many	TRBD1	CASSEEGTGGAEGEQFF	TGTGCCAGCAGTGAAGAAGGGACAGGGGGAGCAGAGGGTGAGCAGTTCTTC
TRBV5-1	TRBJ2-2	NA	TRBD1	CASSLASQGTTGELFF	TGCGCCAGCAGCTTGGCCTCACAGGGGACCACCGGGGAGCTGTTTTTT
TRBV5-1	TRBJ1-3	many	NA	CASSPGDSSGNTIYF	TGCGCCAGCAGCCCTGGAGACAGTTCTGGAAACACCATATATTTT
TRBV7-6	TRBJ2-1	many	NA	CASSLGQLASNEQFF	TGTGCCAGCAGCTTAGGTCAACTAGCCAGTAATGAGCAGTTCTTC
TRBV20-1	TRBJ1-5	few	TRBD1	CSARDGGQESQPQHF	TGCAGTGCTAGAGATGGGGGACAGGAAAGTCAGCCCCAGCATTTT
TRBV6-5	TRBJ1-1	few	NA	CASSYFGGEAFF	TGTGCCAGCAGTTACTTTGGAGGTGAAGCTTTCTTT
TRBV11-2	TRBJ2-5	few	TRBD2	CASRSRLAKQETQYF	TGTGCCAGCAGGTCAAGACTAGCGAAGCAAGAGACCCAGTACTTC
TRBV12-3/TRBV12-4	TRBJ1-1	NA	NA	CASSLELRGTEAFF	TGTGCCAGCAGTTTAGAGTTGCGGGGAACTGAAGCTTTCTTT
TRBV7-9	TRBJ1-2	many	NA	CATSLHNQGEGYGYTF	TGTGCCACAAGCCTACATAATCAGGGAGAAGGCTATGGCTACACCTTC